These 3 T cell receptor beta chains were all obtained from the same sample, sequenced in a study of cytomegalovirus exposure and HLA in healthy donors. PCR primers comprised 60 Vbeta and 13 Jbeta primers. The method was immunoSEQ multiplex PCR; TCRdb's version includes in-frame clones alone and lacks a portion of them. The table lists fewer than 200,000 clones, about three quarters of them singletons. Sequencing input: PBMCs. Every receptor here comes from a female donor in good health and CMV-seronegative.

This clone was seen once. This specimen includes other DNA sequences encoding the same CDR3. This rearrangement joins TRBV9 to TRBJ2-1; the match to TRBD1 covers 8 bases. This CDR3 comprises 15 residues. Per the germline V gene, CDR1 is SGDLS and CDR2 is YYNGEE. Trimming at V came to 2 bases and at J to 0 bases, leaving 1 base not matched to a gene. In DNA, the CDR3 is TGTGCCAGCAGCGTCGACAGGGGCTCCTACAATGAGCAGTTCTTC. This codes for CASSVDRGSYNEQFF.

The chain couples TRBV19 to TRBJ1-3; no definite D call. V gave up 3 bases and J gave up 0 bases, with 12 bases separating them. Germline loops: CDR1 LNHDA, CDR2 SQIVND (reference sequence). The CDR3 contains 16 residues. The CDR3 DNA reads TGTGCCAGTAGTATCCTCGGGGTTCGCTCTGGAAACACCATATATTTT. It specifies CASSILGVRSGNTIYF.

This chain uses TRBV6-6 with TRBJ1-1; TRBD1 agrees at 9 bases. The CDR3 spans 15 residues. The germline gives CDR1 MNHNY, CDR2 SVGAGI (reference sequence). V was clipped by 0 bases and J by 7 bases; unmatched bases: 6. CDR3 amino acids: CASSYSMDRGDEAFF. The CDR3, as DNA: TGTGCCAGCAGTTACTCGATGGACAGGGGCGATGAAGCTTTCTTT.